These T cell receptor beta chains were read from a single sample in a study of T cells in Graves' hyperthyroidism and ophthalmopathy. TCRdb analysed the multiplex PCR reads with MiXCR anew, one entry per CDR3 protein. The data show roughly 510,000 distinct CDR3 sequences, with around 20% seen just once and more than 25% held by the top ten. The sequenced material came from blood. The receptors stem from a man aged 18 to 35 with Graves' hyperthyroidism. Both conserved end residues are part of each CDR3. The D gene is left open where the match is weak. The size entry is marked missing in some rows and otherwise reads once, few, many or a size class.

D | J | size | V | CDR3 | DNA
NA | TRBJ2-2 | many | TRBV7-3 | CASSCEGVISWEANTGELFF | TGTGCCAGCAGCTGCGAGGGGGTGATCTCCTGGGAAGCGAACACCGGGGAGCTGTTTTTT
TRBD1 | TRBJ1-2 | many | TRBV7-8 | CASSSNPSGQLYYGYTF | TGTGCCAGCAGCTCCAACCCCTCGGGACAGCTCTACTATGGCTACACCTTC
TRBD1 | TRBJ1-1 | many | TRBV12-3/TRBV12-4 | CASSFGPTGWSEAFF | TGTGCCAGCAGTTTTGGCCCGACAGGGTGGTCCGAAGCTTTCTTT
NA | TRBJ1-1 | many | TRBV29-1 | CSVPTGTLNTEAFF | TGCAGCGTGCCTACAGGGACCCTGAACACTGAAGCTTTCTTT
TRBD2 | TRBJ2-7 | many | TRBV15 | CATSREGPTSGSYEQYF | TGTGCCACCAGCAGAGAGGGCCCTACTAGCGGTTCCTACGAGCAGTACTTC
TRBD1 | TRBJ1-5 | few | TRBV6-1 | CASRAGTGGRQPQHF | TGTGCCAGCAGGGCCGGGACAGGGGGCAGACAGCCCCAGCATTTT
NA | TRBJ1-1 | many | TRBV5-1 | CASSRMAVNTEAFF | TGCGCCAGCAGTCGGATGGCCGTGAACACTGAAGCTTTCTTT
NA | TRBJ2-7 | many | TRBV29-1 | CSARDTSDEQYF | TGCAGCGCCCGGGACACGTCAGACGAGCAGTACTTC
TRBD1 | TRBJ2-7 | many | TRBV6-1 | CASSGPDRADYEQYF | TGTGCCAGCTCGGGACCCGACAGGGCGGACTACGAGCAGTACTTC
NA | TRBJ1-1 | NA | TRBV12-3/TRBV12-4 | CASSLGGMRNTEAFF | TGTGCCAGCAGTTTAGGGGGGATGCGGAACACTGAAGCTTTCTTT